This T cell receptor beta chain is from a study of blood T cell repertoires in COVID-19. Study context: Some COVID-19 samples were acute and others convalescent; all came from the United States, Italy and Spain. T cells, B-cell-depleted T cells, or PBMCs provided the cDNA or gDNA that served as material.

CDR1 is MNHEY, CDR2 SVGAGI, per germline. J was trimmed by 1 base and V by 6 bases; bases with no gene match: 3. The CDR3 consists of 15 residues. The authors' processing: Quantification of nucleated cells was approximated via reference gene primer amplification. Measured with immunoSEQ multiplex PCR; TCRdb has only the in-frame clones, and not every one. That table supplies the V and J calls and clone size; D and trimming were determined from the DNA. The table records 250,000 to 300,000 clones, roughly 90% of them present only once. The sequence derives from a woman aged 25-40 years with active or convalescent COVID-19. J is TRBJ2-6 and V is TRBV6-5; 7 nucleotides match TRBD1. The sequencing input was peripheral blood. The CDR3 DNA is TGTGCCAGCAGCATACAGGGGTCTGGGGCCAACGTCCTGACTTTC. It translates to CASSIQGSGANVLTF.